The 21 T cell receptor beta chains in this list originate from one sample, sequenced in a study of T-cell reconstitution after alpha-beta-depleted transplantation in children. Unique molecular identifiers were incorporated when the TCRbeta library was constructed. TCRdb used MiXCR to reprocess the PCR reads, holding one entry per CDR3 protein. The sample has about 250,000 distinct CDR3 sequences; about 24% are singletons. The specimen comprised PBMCs, mostly from graft donor cells, sampled 360 days after TCRalphabeta/CD19-depleted stem cell transplant. These receptors all come from a female patient aged 2 to 10 who had a stem cell transplant for congenital amegakaryocytic thrombocytopenia, so the T cells may come from the graft donor.

This clonotype was detected many times. The chain couples TRBV29-1 to TRBJ2-7; D remains unclear. The V end lost 7 bases, the J end lost 3 bases, and 10 bases lay between the germline ends. The CDR3 sequence is 11 residues long. Germline loops: CDR1 SQVTM, CDR2 ANQGSEA. The CDR3, as DNA: TGCAGCGCCACTCGCAGCTACGAGCAGTACTTC. This encodes CSATRSYEQYF.

With regard to this clonotype: At one end, the junction sequence differs from germline, possibly due to a read error. The chain employs TRBV20-1 and TRBJ2-1; 11 positions agree with TRBD2. This CDR3 comprises 14 residues. CDR1 and CDR2 from the germline V gene are DFQATT and SNEGSKA (reference sequence). Here the CDR3 reads CSARGTSGDNEQFF. CDR3 nucleotides: TGCAGTGCGAGAGGGACTAGCGGTGACAATGAGCAGTTCTTC.

This clonotype was recorded a few times. The rearrangement uses TRBV20-1 and TRBJ2-3; 9 bases line up with TRBD2. The CDR3 loop spans 13 amino acids. Germline assignment: CDR1 DFQATT and CDR2 SNEGSKA (reference sequence). V dropped 1 base and J dropped 4; count of bases not matched to a gene: 0. The CDR3 DNA is TGCAGTGCTAGAGGCGGGGGGGCAGATACGCAGTATTTT. It translates to CSARGGGADTQYF.

V gene TRBV20-1 combines with J gene TRBJ1-5; 7 bases are a match to TRBD1. This CDR3 contains 13 residues. Germline V gives CDR1 DFQATT, CDR2 SNEGSKA (reference sequence). The V segment lost 6 bases and the J segment 9 bases; nucleotides outside the gene matches: 11. The CDR3 nucleotides are TGCAGTGCAGGCCGGGACAGCGGTCGGCCCCAGCATTTT. Its translation: CSAGRDSGRPQHF.

This clonotype was seen a handful of times. CDR3: CASSQDPNTEAFF. For the CDR3, the DNA is TGCGCCAGCAGCCAGGATCCGAACACTGAAGCTTTCTTT. The chain joins TRBV5-1 to TRBJ1-1; no clear D gene. This CDR3 comprises 13 residues. V shed 4 bases and J shed 1 base, with 8 bases lying between them. Germline V gene data show CDR1 as SGHRS and CDR2 as YFSETQ.

This clonotype was found many times. The gene calls are TRBV12-3 or TRBV12-4 and TRBJ1-1; TRBD1 matches 8 bases. After removal of 8 bases from V and 2 bases from J, the junction contained 7 bases not matched to a gene. The CDR3 has 14 amino acids. Here the CDR3 reads CASLHRGENTEAFF. The CDR3 nucleotides read TGTGCCAGCTTACACAGGGGGGAAAACACTGAAGCTTTCTTT.

This sequence joins TRBV11-2 and TRBJ2-5; maybe TRBD1 (6 bases). CDR3 length: 15 residues. V dropped 5 bases and J dropped 2 bases, with 15 bases sitting between them. Germline V CDR1 and CDR2: SGHAT, FQNNGV. The CDR3 DNA sequence: TGTGCCAGCAGCCGACTCGGACAGCGACAAGAGACCCAGTACTTC. The encoded protein is CASSRLGQRQETQYF.

The chain employs TRBV28 and TRBJ2-3; TRBD1 might be the D (5 bases). Between the trimmed V and J ends, which lost 3 bases and 0 bases, there was a span of 16 bases. This CDR3 is built from 17 residues. Germline V gene data show CDR1 as MDHEN and CDR2 as SYDVKM. The CDR3 coding sequence is TGTGCCAGCAGTTTTTTTGGACAAAACTTTAGCACAGATACGCAGTATTTT. This translates into CASSFFGQNFSTDTQYF. The variable domain in full, with the rest retrieved from reference TRBV28 and TRBJ2-3, is DVKVTQSSRYLVKRTGEKVFLECVQDMDHENMFWYRQDPGLGLRLIYFSYDVKMKEKGDIPEGYSVSREKKERFSLILESASTNQTSMYLCASSFFGQNFSTDTQYFGPGTRLTVL.

This clonotype was seen a few times. The chain carries TRBV7-9 and TRBJ2-3; weak D call: TRBD2 (5 bases). V lost 5 bases to trimming and J lost 4 bases, with 13 bases between them. Germline assignment: CDR1 SEHNR and CDR2 FQNEAQ (reference sequence). The CDR3 runs to 14 residues. The CDR3 sequence is CASSPTDGADTQYF. The CDR3 DNA reads TGTGCCAGCAGCCCTACAGACGGGGCAGATACGCAGTATTTT. Together with reference TRBV7-9 and TRBJ2-3, the CDR3 gives the full variable domain: DTGVSQNPRHKITKRGQNVTFRCDPISEHNRLYWYRQTLGQGPEFLTYFQNEAQLEKSRLLSDRFSAERPKGSFSTLEIQRTEQGDSAMYLCASSPTDGADTQYFGPGTRLTVL.

This clonotype was counted at least ten times. The rearrangement links TRBV7-9 to TRBJ1-5; no reliable D call. CDR3 size: 16 residues. Trimming stripped 5 bases from V and 1 base from J, with 15 bases between. Germline loops: CDR1 SEHNR, CDR2 FQNEAQ (reference sequence). The CDR3 sequence: CASSHLGPESNQPQHF. The CDR3 coding sequence is TGTGCCAGCAGCCACCTGGGCCCGGAGAGCAATCAGCCCCAGCATTTT.

In DNA form, the CDR3 reads TGTGCCAGCAGCTTAGACCGCGGGACCCAAGAGACCCAGTACTTC. Residues: CASSLDRGTQETQYF. The rearrangement joins TRBV7-2 to TRBJ2-5; D may be TRBD2 (6 bases). The CDR3 consists of 15 residues. From germline, CDR1 is SGHTA and CDR2 FQGNSA. The V end lost 1 base, the J end lost 1 base, and 10 bases lay between the germline ends. Full variable domain (rest looked up from reference TRBV7-2 and TRBJ2-5): GAGVSQSPSNKVTEKGKDVELRCDPISGHTALYWYRQSLGQGLEFLIYFQGNSAPDKSGLPSDRFSAERTGGSVSTLTIQRTQQEDSAVYLCASSLDRGTQETQYFGPGTRLLVL.

DNA of the CDR3: TGTGCCAGCAGTTGGGACAGGGGAGCAACTAATGAAAAACTGTTTTTT. Its protein product is CASSWDRGATNEKLFF. The chain carries TRBV7-9 and TRBJ1-4, with 10 bases matching TRBD1. This CDR3 is built from 16 residues. V lost 6 bases, J lost 0 bases, and 4 bases stayed unmatched. The germline V gene encodes CDR1 SEHNR and CDR2 FQNEAQ (reference sequence).

V is TRBV28 and J is TRBJ2-1, with 9 bases identical to TRBD1. The CDR3 contains 14 residues. The V gene's germline CDR1 is MDHEN and CDR2 SYDVKM. Trimming cost V 1 base and J 7 bases; bases outside gene matches: 2. CDR3 sequence (DNA): TGTGCCAGCAGTTTATTGACAGGGGGGAATGAGCAGTTCTTC. Protein product: CASSLLTGGNEQFF.

This clonotype has a single count. The rearrangement links TRBV15 to TRBJ1-4, with D perhaps matching TRBD1 (6 bases). The CDR3 is 15 amino acids. Germline CDR1 is LNHNV and CDR2 is YYDKDF (reference sequence). The V end lost 2 bases, the J end lost 3 bases, and 10 bases lay between the germline ends. CDR3 loop: CATSRQGFSNEKLFF. In DNA, the CDR3 is TGTGCCACCAGCAGACAGGGGTTTTCTAATGAAAAACTGTTTTTT.

This clonotype has only a few counts. The gene calls are TRBV15 and TRBJ2-1; 9 bases are shared with TRBD2. V lost 5 bases to trimming and J lost 6 bases; unmatched junction nucleotides: 5. The germline V gene has CDR1 LNHNV and CDR2 YYDKDF (reference sequence). The CDR3 has 14 amino acids. The CDR3 nucleotides read TGTGCCACCAGCCGGGCTAGCGGGGTCAATGAGCAGTTCTTC. It specifies CATSRASGVNEQFF.

This clonotype was counted between two and nine times. The chain links TRBV10-3 to TRBJ2-1; D is perhaps TRBD2 (6 bases). V shed 2 bases and J shed 4 bases, with 6 bases lying between them. The CDR3 consists of 13 residues. The germline V gene encodes CDR1 ENHRY and CDR2 SYGVKD. The CDR3 bases are TGTGCCATCAGTGAGGGGGGGTACAATGAGCAGTTCTTC. This encodes CAISEGGYNEQFF.

In this sample, this clonotype turned up a few times. This rearrangement joins TRBV5-1 to TRBJ2-2; D not resolved. There are 14 residues in the CDR3. V was cut by 5 bases and J by 0 bases, with 8 bases left in between. Germline CDR1 is SGHRS and CDR2 is YFSETQ. For the CDR3, the DNA is TGCGCCAGCAGACTGATATCGAACACCGGGGAGCTGTTTTTT. This encodes CASRLISNTGELFF.

The chain links TRBV29-1 to TRBJ2-2; 8 nucleotides match TRBD2. The germline CDR1 and CDR2 sequences are SQVTM and ANQGSEA. Trimming at V came to 0 bases and at J to 4 bases, leaving 7 bases not matched to a gene. The CDR3 runs to 16 residues. CDR3 sequence (DNA): TGCAGCGTTGAAGATCTGGGAACTAGCGGCACCGGGGAGCTGTTTTTT. It yields the protein CSVEDLGTSGTGELFF.

This clonotype was detected only a few times. The chain links TRBV20-1 to TRBJ2-1; 14 bases are a match to TRBD2. With 6 bases clipped from V and 6 bases from J, the junction kept 10 bases outside the gene matches. The CDR3 totals 16 residues. CDR1 and CDR2 from the germline V gene are DFQATT and SNEGSKA (reference sequence). The CDR3 DNA is TGCAGTGCAAACGGACTAGCGGGAGGATTGGGCAATGAGCAGTTCTTC. It encodes CSANGLAGGLGNEQFF.

This clonotype was seen more than once but under ten times. The J gene is TRBJ1-5, the V gene TRBV28; tentatively, D is TRBD1 (6 bases). The CDR3 runs to 16 residues. Germline values: CDR1 MDHEN, CDR2 SYDVKM. The ends were cut back, 1 base at V and 0 bases at J, with 10 bases in the middle. CDR3 amino acids: CASSLSWGASNQPQHF. The CDR3 coding sequence is TGTGCCAGCAGTTTATCGTGGGGGGCTAGCAATCAGCCCCAGCATTTT.

The J gene is TRBJ2-1, the V gene TRBV4-1; D uncertain. Trimming shortened V by 1 base and J by 4 bases, and 11 bases separated the two germline ends. The V gene's germline CDR1 is MGHRA and CDR2 YSYEKL. There are 15 residues in the CDR3. The CDR3 region is CASSQVYGPYNEQFF. In DNA form, the CDR3 reads TGCGCCAGCAGCCAAGTCTACGGACCGTACAATGAGCAGTTCTTC.